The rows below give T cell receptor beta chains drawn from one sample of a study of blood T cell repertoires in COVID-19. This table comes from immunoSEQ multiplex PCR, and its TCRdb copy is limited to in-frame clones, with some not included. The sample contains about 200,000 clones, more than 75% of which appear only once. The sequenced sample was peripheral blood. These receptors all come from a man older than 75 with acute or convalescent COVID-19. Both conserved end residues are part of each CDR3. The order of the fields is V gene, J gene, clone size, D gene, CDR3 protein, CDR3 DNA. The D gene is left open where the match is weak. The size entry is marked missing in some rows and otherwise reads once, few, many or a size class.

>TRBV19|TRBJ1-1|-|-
CASHLRGVRNTEAFF
TGTGCCAGCCATCTTCGGGGGGTAAGGAACACTGAAGCTTTCTTT
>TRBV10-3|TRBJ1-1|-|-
CAISGSFRNTEAFF
TGTGCCATCAGTGGCAGTTTCAGGAACACTGAAGCTTTCTTT
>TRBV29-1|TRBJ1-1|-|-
CSVVGVGSTEAFF
TGCAGCGTTGTTGGAGTTGGCTCCACTGAAGCTTTCTTT
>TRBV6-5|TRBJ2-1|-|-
CASTEGLGSYNEQFF
TGTGCCAGCACGGAGGGCCTCGGGTCCTACAATGAGCAGTTCTTC
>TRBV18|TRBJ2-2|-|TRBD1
CASSPPRTGEYTGELFF
TGTGCCAGCTCACCACCCCGAACAGGGGAATACACCGGGGAGCTGTTTTTT
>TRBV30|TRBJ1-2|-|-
CAWSGNIWGYTF
TGTGCCTGGAGTGGTAACATTTGGGGCTACACCTTC
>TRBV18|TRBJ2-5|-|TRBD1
CASSPQRQGMETQYF
TGTGCCAGCTCACCTCAGAGACAGGGTATGGAGACCCAGTACTTC
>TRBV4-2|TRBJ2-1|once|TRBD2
CASSQDLGGSSYNEQFF
TGTGCCAGCAGCCAAGACTTGGGGGGGAGCTCCTACAATGAGCAGTTCTTC
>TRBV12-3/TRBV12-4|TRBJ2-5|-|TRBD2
CASSGRAPETQYF
TGTGCCAGCAGCGGGAGGGCCCCAGAGACCCAGTACTTC
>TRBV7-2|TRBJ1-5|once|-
CASSLAADQPQHF
TGTGCCAGCAGCTTAGCAGCGGACCAGCCCCAGCATTTT
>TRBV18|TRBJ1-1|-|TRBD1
CASSPGQGTEAFF
TGTGCCAGCTCACCGGGACAGGGGACTGAAGCTTTCTTT
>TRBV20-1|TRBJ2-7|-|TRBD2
CSASVASGAYEQYF
TGCAGTGCTAGTGTCGCTAGCGGCGCCTACGAGCAGTACTTC
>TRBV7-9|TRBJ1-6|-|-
CASSLTAGPLHF
TGTGCCAGCAGCTTAACAGCGGGCCCCCTCCACTTT
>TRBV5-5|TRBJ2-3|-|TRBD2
CASSLGLAGVDTQYF
TGTGCCAGCAGCTTGGGACTAGCGGGTGTGGATACGCAGTATTTT
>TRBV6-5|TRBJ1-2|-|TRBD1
CASRKTGTDYGYTF
TGTGCCAGCAGAAAAACCGGGACAGACTATGGCTACACCTTC
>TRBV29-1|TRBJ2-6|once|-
CSVEGGAGANVLTF
TGCAGCGTTGAAGGGGGGGCTGGGGCCAACGTCCTGACTTTC
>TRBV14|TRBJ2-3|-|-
CASSQGGTTQYF
TGTGCCAGCAGCCAAGGCGGGACTACGCAGTATTTT
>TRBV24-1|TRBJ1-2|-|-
CATSDLGKNYGYTF
TGTGCCACCAGTGATTTGGGCAAGAACTATGGCTACACCTTC
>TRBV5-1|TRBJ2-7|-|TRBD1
CASSFRGQVDEQYF
TGCGCCAGCAGCTTTAGGGGGCAGGTGGACGAGCAGTACTTC
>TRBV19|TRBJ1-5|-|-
CASSRTGAVHQPQHF
TGTGCCAGTAGTAGAACCGGAGCAGTTCATCAGCCCCAGCATTTT
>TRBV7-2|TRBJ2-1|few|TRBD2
CASSFAGGRYEQFF
TGTGCCAGCAGCTTCGCGGGAGGGAGGTATGAGCAGTTCTTC
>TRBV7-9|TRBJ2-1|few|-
CASSPLGGRIYNEQFF
TGTGCCAGCAGCCCGCTTGGGGGGAGAATATACAATGAGCAGTTCTTC
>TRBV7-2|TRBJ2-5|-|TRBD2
CASREGAGRSQYF
TGTGCCAGCAGAGAGGGAGCGGGACGTTCCCAGTACTTC
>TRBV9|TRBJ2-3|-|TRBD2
CASSVIAGEGTDTQYF
TGTGCCAGCAGCGTAATAGCGGGAGAGGGCACAGATACGCAGTATTTT
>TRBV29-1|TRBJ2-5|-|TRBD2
CSVGGLAGGVGETQYF
TGCAGCGTTGGGGGACTAGCGGGAGGGGTAGGAGAGACCCAGTACTTC
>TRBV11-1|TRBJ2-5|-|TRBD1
CASSLVGTAQETQYF
TGTGCCAGCAGCTTAGTCGGGACAGCCCAAGAGACCCAGTACTTC
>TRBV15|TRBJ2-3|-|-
CATSPDWGRTDTQYF
TGTGCCACCAGCCCAGACTGGGGGCGCACAGATACGCAGTATTTT
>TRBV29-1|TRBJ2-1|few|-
CSVDGPSTGNEQFF
TGCAGCGTTGATGGCCCCAGCACGGGCAATGAGCAGTTCTTC
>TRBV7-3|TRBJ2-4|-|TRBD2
CASSPRTSGTPVAKNIQYF
TGTGCCAGCAGCCCAAGGACTAGCGGGACCCCAGTAGCCAAAAACATTCAGTACTTC
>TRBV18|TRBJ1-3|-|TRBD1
CASSTGGTGNTIYF
TGTGCCAGCTCAACAGGGGGCACTGGAAACACCATATATTTT
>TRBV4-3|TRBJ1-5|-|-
CASSQGEGQPQHF
TGCGCCAGCAGCCAAGGCGAGGGTCAGCCCCAGCATTTT
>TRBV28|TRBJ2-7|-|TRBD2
CASSLSSGRRYEQYF
TGTGCCAGCAGTTTAAGTAGCGGGCGTCGTTACGAGCAGTACTTC
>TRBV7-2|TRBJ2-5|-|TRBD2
CASARLAGGGETQYF
TGTGCCAGCGCTCGGCTAGCGGGAGGGGGAGAGACCCAGTACTTC
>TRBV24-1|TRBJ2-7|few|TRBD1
CATSDVTGGASKQYF
TGTGCCACCAGTGATGTAACAGGGGGCGCGTCCAAGCAGTACTTC
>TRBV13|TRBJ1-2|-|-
CASSAGGSYGYTF
TGTGCCAGCAGCGCCGGAGGGAGCTATGGCTACACCTTC
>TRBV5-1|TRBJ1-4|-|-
CASSLFGATNEKLFF
TGCGCCAGCAGCTTGTTCGGGGCAACTAATGAAAAACTGTTTTTT
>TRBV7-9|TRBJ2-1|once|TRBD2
CASTQIPTSGSNEQFF
TGTGCCAGCACCCAAATTCCCACTAGCGGGAGCAATGAGCAGTTCTTC
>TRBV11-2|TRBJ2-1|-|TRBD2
CASSLTLSISGINNEQFF
TGTGCCAGCAGCTTAACGTTAAGTATCAGCGGGATAAACAATGAGCAGTTCTTC
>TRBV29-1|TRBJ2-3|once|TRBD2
CSVERGGPDTQYF
TGCAGCGTTGAACGGGGGGGACCAGATACGCAGTATTTT
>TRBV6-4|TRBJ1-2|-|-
CASTETGQGRDYGYTF
TGTGCCAGCACCGAGACCGGCCAGGGTAGGGACTATGGCTACACCTTC
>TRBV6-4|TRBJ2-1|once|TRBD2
CASSDQAGSGGQFF
TGTGCCAGCAGTGACCAAGCGGGGTCGGGAGGGCAGTTCTTC
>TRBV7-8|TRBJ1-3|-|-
CASSYRRTGGPGNTIYF
TGTGCCAGCAGCTACCGCCGAACCGGGGGGCCTGGAAACACCATATATTTT
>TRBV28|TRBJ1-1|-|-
CASSRLGMNTEAFF
TGTGCCAGCAGTCGACTTGGAATGAACACTGAAGCTTTCTTT
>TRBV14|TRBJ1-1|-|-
CASSQDMYTEAFF
TGTGCCAGCAGCCAAGATATGTACACTGAAGCTTTCTTT
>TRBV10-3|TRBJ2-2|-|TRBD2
CAISGGLAVNTGELFF
TGTGCCATCAGTGGCGGACTAGCGGTGAACACCGGGGAGCTGTTTTTT